These T cell receptor beta chains were read from a single sample in a study of T cells in Graves' hyperthyroidism and ophthalmopathy. TCRdb re-derived calls from the multiplex PCR reads in MiXCR, one entry per CDR3 protein. The profile covers more than 95,000 distinct CDR3 sequences, with approximately 50% appearing a single time and 26% taken by the ten largest. Sequencing was done on a sample of blood. Source of these receptors: a man aged 35 to 55 with Graves' hyperthyroidism. The CDR3 runs from the conserved cysteine through the conserved F or W. The D gene is left open where the match is weak. Where a row states a size, it is once, few, many or the class of an expanded clone; other rows omit it.

CDR3	DNA	D	V	J	size
CASSLAGLLSNEQFF	TGTGCCAGCAGCTTGGCGGGTTTGTTGTCTAATGAGCAGTTCTTC	NA	TRBV7-9	TRBJ2-1	many
CASSRQGTDTQYF	TGTGCCAGCAGCCGACAGGGGACCGATACGCAGTATTTT	TRBD1	TRBV7-3	TRBJ2-3	NA
CASSPGRGVGNTIYF	TGTGCCAGCAGCCCCGGCAGGGGGGTTGGAAACACCATATATTTT	TRBD1	TRBV11-2	TRBJ1-3	many
CASSQIGTSGETQYF	TGTGCCAGCAGCCAAATAGGGACTAGCGGGGAGACCCAGTACTTC	TRBD2	TRBV7-2	TRBJ2-5	many
CASSFRTGGWYF	TGTGCCAGCAGCTTCCGTACAGGGGGCTGGTATTTT	TRBD1	TRBV11-2	TRBJ2-2	few
CASSLDSNYEQYF	TGTGCCAGCAGCTTAGACAGCAACTACGAGCAGTACTTC	NA	TRBV7-6	TRBJ2-7	NA
CASSKLPASVGGTDTQYF	TGTGCCAGCAGTAAACTGCCGGCGAGTGTGGGAGGCACAGATACGCAGTATTTT	NA	TRBV6-2/TRBV6-3	TRBJ2-3	NA
CSALLAVVSYNEQFF	TGCAGTGCTCTACTAGCGGTAGTCTCCTACAATGAGCAGTTCTTC	TRBD2	TRBV20-1	TRBJ2-1	NA
CASSKGQAFNSPLHF	TGTGCCAGCAGTAAAGGCCAGGCGTTTAATTCACCCCTCCACTTT	NA	TRBV27	TRBJ1-6	few
CASSNTGPPALPPTSTDTQYF	TGTGCCAGCAGTAACACAGGTCCACCCGCGTTACCCCCTACTAGCACAGATACGCAGTATTTT	NA	TRBV7-2	TRBJ2-3	few
CATSRMGGNTIYF	TGTGCCACCAGCCGGATGGGGGGAAACACCATATATTTT	NA	TRBV15	TRBJ1-3	few
CSYAGGNEQFF	TGCAGTTATGCGGGGGGCAATGAGCAGTTCTTC	TRBD2	TRBV20-1	TRBJ2-1	NA
CASSSPGQGVFTDTQYF	TGTGCCAGCAGCTCGCCGGGACAGGGGGTGTTCACAGATACGCAGTATTTT	TRBD1	TRBV5-8	TRBJ2-3	many
CATSRDPQEYSNQPQHF	TGTGCCACCAGCAGAGATCCGCAGGAGTATAGCAATCAGCCCCAGCATTTT	NA	TRBV15	TRBJ1-5	NA
CASSADRGNTEAFF	TGTGCCAGCAGCGCGGACAGGGGGAACACTGAAGCTTTCTTT	TRBD1	TRBV5-5	TRBJ1-1	many
CASSQDGAGGNTEAFF	TGCGCCAGCAGCCAAGATGGAGCGGGTGGGAACACTGAAGCTTTCTTT	NA	TRBV4-1	TRBJ1-1	many